This TCR beta chain was retrieved from a study of blood T cell repertoires in COVID-19. Across the whole study: Both acute and convalescent COVID-19 samples were obtained from the United States, Italy and Spain. Nucleic acid was either cDNA or gDNA, and it came from T cells, B-cell-depleted T cells, or PBMCs.

Those enrolled in Seattle joined during active infection and were followed longitudinally afterward. Generated by immunoSEQ multiplex PCR, the TCRdb table keeps only in-frame clones and is missing some. The sample gives around 280,000 clones, roughly 91% of which show up once; 11% is in the top ten. This CDR3 has 12 amino acids. The germline V gene has CDR1 SGHVS and CDR2 FQNEAQ. V was shortened by 5 bases and J by 2 bases, with 6 bases between the two germline ends. The V gene is TRBV7-8, the J gene TRBJ1-2; D unresolved. The clonotype was recovered from a woman in her thirties with COVID-19, enrolled during active disease. Material for sequencing was peripheral blood. The CDR3 is CASSLVNYGYTF. CDR3 DNA: TGTGCCAGCAGCCTCGTCAACTATGGCTACACCTTC. Full variable domain (outside the CDR3, taken from reference TRBV7-8 and TRBJ1-2): GAGVSQSPRYKVAKRGQDVALRCDPISGHVSLFWYQQALGQGPEFLTYFQNEAQLDKSGLPSDRFFAERPEGSVSTLKIQRTQQEDSAVYLCASSLVNYGYTFGSGTRLTVV.